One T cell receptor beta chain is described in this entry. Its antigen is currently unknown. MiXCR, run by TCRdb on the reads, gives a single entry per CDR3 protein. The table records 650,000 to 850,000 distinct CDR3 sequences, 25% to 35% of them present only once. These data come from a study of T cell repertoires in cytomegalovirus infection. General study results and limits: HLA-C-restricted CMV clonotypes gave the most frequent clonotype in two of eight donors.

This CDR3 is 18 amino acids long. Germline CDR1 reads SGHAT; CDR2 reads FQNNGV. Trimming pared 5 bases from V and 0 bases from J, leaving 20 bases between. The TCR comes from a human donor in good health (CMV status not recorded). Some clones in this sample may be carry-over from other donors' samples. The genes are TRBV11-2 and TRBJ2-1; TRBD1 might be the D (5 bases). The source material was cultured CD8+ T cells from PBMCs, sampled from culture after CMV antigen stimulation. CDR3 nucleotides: TGTGCCAGCAGCCTATCCTTGGGGCTCCGGAGCTCCTACAATGAGCAGTTCTTC. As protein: CASSLSLGLRSSYNEQFF.